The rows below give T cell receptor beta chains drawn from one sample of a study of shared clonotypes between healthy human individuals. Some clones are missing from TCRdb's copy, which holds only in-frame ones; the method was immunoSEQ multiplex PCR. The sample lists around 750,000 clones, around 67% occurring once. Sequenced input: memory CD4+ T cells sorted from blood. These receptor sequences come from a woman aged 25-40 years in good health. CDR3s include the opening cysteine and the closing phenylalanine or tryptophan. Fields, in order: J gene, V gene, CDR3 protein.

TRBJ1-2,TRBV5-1,CASSINRGLDGYTF
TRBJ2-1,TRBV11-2,CASSLVGSVRGLGNEQFF
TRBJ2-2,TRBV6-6,CASSYSRQNTGELFF
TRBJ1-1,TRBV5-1,CASSSLDRRAEAFF
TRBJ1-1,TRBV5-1,CASSPLFRTEAFF
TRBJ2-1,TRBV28,CASSSGTSGRSYNEQFF
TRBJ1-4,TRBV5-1,CASSLEWGAEKLFF
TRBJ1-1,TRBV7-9,CASSLGAGTEAFF
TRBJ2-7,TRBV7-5,CVRSLEWPQGDPYEQYF
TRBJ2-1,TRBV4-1,CASSQGAGTRFNEQFF
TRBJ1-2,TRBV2,CASSRQGTANYGYTF
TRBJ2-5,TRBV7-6,CASSVNPGGFNQETQYF
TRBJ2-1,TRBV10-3,CAISFDTGNEQFF
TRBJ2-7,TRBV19,CASSRGESSYEQYF
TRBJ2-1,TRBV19,CASTGQVNNEQFF
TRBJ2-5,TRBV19,CASSIAEQETQYF
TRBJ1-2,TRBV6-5,CASRRQQGSGYTF
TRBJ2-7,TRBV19,CASSEQGQIPYEQYF
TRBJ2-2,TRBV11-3,CASSLIGSGELFF
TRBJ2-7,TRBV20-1,CSATDLYEQYF
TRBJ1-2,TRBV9,CASSVDGGNYGYTF
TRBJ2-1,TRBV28,CASSPSAARGEQFF
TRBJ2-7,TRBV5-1,CASSPGDRDLYEQYF
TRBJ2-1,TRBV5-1,CASSGTGTYDNEQFF
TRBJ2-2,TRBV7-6,CASATLGELFF
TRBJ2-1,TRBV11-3,CASRSRAGAYNEQFF
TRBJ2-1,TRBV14,CASSQGLGSSYNEQFF
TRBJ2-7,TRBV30,CAWSAGGYEQYF
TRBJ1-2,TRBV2,CASLDGTGPYGYTF
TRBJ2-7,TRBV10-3,CAIKGLAGSSYEQYF
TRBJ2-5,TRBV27,CASSLNVGETQYF
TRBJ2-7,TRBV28,CASKNAGGAGEQYF
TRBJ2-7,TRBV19,CASSARSGIVNEQYF
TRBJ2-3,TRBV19,CASRTGEGDTQYF
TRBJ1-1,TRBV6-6,CATNSGTANTEAFF
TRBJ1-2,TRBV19,CASSIEEGLNYGYTF
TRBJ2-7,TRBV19,CASSPTSGRLYEQYF
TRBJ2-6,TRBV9,CASSRDSGANVLTF
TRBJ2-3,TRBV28,CASGDRVPDTQYF
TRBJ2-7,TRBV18,CASSRLAGDAEQYF
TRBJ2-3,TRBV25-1,CASRLADTQYF
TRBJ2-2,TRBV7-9,CASSAQTIPRGELFF
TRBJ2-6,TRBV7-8,CASRRDRASPGANVLTF
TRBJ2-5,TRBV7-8,CASSFIPGTGRQGTQYF
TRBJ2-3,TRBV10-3,CAISESQGSGDTQYF
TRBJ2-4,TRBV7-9,CASSLQYTSGNIQYF
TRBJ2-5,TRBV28,CASSPTGSRETQYF
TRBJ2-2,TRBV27,CASSSLGQGGLPPATGELFF